The 20 T cell receptor beta chains below were found in one sample sequenced in a study of cytomegalovirus exposure and HLA in healthy donors. Assay used: immunoSEQ multiplex PCR; TCRdb lists only in-frame clones, some missing. The sample includes 110,000 or so clones, about 91% of them seen just once. Sequencing was carried out using PBMCs. The source is a young man in good health and CMV-seronegative.

V is TRBV27 and J is TRBJ2-5; 9 nucleotides align to TRBD1. Per the germline V gene, CDR1 is MNHEY and CDR2 is SMNVEV (reference sequence). The V segment lost 4 bases and the J segment 5 bases; nucleotides outside the gene matches: 14. The CDR3 is 17 residues long. The CDR3 reads CASSSGQGDVLTETQYF. CDR3 sequence (DNA): TGTGCCAGCAGTTCGGGACAGGGCGACGTTTTGACGGAGACCCAGTACTTC.

The chain links TRBV4-3 to TRBJ2-2; D uncertain. Trimming left V 0 bases short and J 6 bases short, with 14 bases between. Germline CDR1 LGHNA, CDR2 YSLEER. The CDR3 totals 16 residues. The chain's CDR3 is CASSQDGLSHPGELFF. In DNA, the CDR3 is TGCGCCAGCAGCCAAGATGGGCTCAGCCACCCCGGGGAGCTGTTTTTT.

The CDR3 sequence is CASKTQGDGYTF. CDR3 in DNA: TGTGCCAGTAAAACACAGGGAGATGGCTACACCTTC. This chain links TRBV28 with TRBJ1-2, with a tentative D call TRBD1 (6 bases). Germline V lookup: CDR1 MDHEN, CDR2 SYDVKM. The CDR3 contains 12 residues. V shed 9 bases and J shed 6 bases, with 14 bases lying between them.

This clone turned up a few times. The chain joins TRBV5-1 to TRBJ1-6; 8 bases are a match to TRBD1. The CDR3 runs to 16 residues. Trimming cost V 4 bases and J 10 bases; bases outside gene matches: 13. Germline V gene lookup returns CDR1 SGHRS and CDR2 YFSETQ. The DNA for the CDR3 is TGCGCCAGCAGCCCGGAGACAGGGGCCAAATGGTCACCCCTCCACTTT. This translates into CASSPETGAKWSPLHF.

A single count supports this clone. The gene calls are TRBV28 and TRBJ1-1; D ambiguous. Trimming removed 6 bases from V and 9 bases from J, with 17 bases in between. There are 13 residues in the CDR3. Per germline, CDR1 MDHEN and CDR2 SYDVKM. CDR3 sequence reads: CASREGNWPQAFF. CDR3 bases: TGTGCCAGCAGGGAGGGAAACTGGCCCCAAGCTTTCTTT.

This chain links TRBV12-5 with TRBJ2-7, with a weak D call TRBD2 (5 bases). Germline assignment: CDR1 LGHNT and CDR2 FRNRAP. The CDR3 totals 13 residues. Between the trimmed V and J ends, which lost 3 bases and 6 bases, there was a span of 12 bases. Here the CDR3 reads CASGLSQDSEQYF. As DNA, the CDR3 is TGTGCTAGTGGTTTAAGCCAGGACTCCGAGCAGTACTTC. Drawing the rest from reference TRBV12-5 and TRBJ2-7, the complete variable domain is DARVTQTPRHKVTEMGQEVTMRCQPILGHNTVFWYRQTMMQGLELLAYFRNRAPLDDSGMPKDRFSAEMPDATLATLKIQPSEPRDSAVYFCASGLSQDSEQYFGPGTRLTVT.

This rearrangement joins TRBV4-2 to TRBJ1-5; 7 bases align to TRBD1. V lost 3 bases, J lost 1 base, and 3 bases stayed unmatched. CDR3 length equals 15 residues. In germline, CDR1 is LGHNA, CDR2 YNFKEQ. DNA for the CDR3: TGTGCCAGCAGCCAGACGGGACAGAGCAATCAGCCCCAGCATTTT. Translating gives CASSQTGQSNQPQHF.

This clone was seen once. This chain joins TRBV5-1 and TRBJ2-6; weak D call: TRBD2 (5 bases). With 4 bases removed from V and 1 base from J, the gap between germline ends came to 15 bases. The CDR3 consists of 17 residues. CDR1 SGHRS and CDR2 YFSETQ come from the germline V gene. The CDR3: CASSPRGPDSGANVLTF. The CDR3 DNA reads as TGCGCCAGCAGCCCCAGAGGGCCCGATTCTGGGGCCAACGTCCTGACTTTC.

The chain combines TRBV7-9 with TRBJ2-7; perhaps TRBD2 as D (6 bases). This CDR3 comprises 14 residues. The V end lost 5 bases, the J end lost 6 bases, and 17 bases lay between the germline ends. Germline-derived CDR1 and CDR2 are SEHNR and FQNEAQ (reference sequence). The CDR3 DNA reads as TGTGCCAGCAGCCCGACTAGTGAGATCGGCGAGCAGTACTTC. Translation: CASSPTSEIGEQYF.

J is TRBJ2-7 and V is TRBV6-5; 7 positions match TRBD1. CDR1 is MNHEY and CDR2 is SVGAGI in the germline V gene. CDR3 length equals 15 residues. The V and J ends lost 2 bases and 3 bases, in that order; junction bases with no gene match: 7. CDR3 coding DNA: TGTGCCAGCAGTTACGGTTCCGGGGACAGCTACGAGCAGTACTTC. The encoded protein is CASSYGSGDSYEQYF.

This clone has just one count. The genes are TRBV6-1 and TRBJ2-7; D might be TRBD1 (6 bases). The CDR3 has 14 amino acids. Trimming stripped 4 bases from V and 4 bases from J, with 14 bases between. Per the germline V gene, CDR1 is MNHNS and CDR2 is SASEGT. Here the CDR3 reads CASSGTTGGYEQYF. CDR3 bases: TGTGCCAGCAGTGGGACGACAGGAGGATACGAGCAGTACTTC.

The chain is built from TRBV7-8 and TRBJ2-3, with 7 bases that match TRBD1. The CDR3 length is 15 residues. Germline V CDR1 and CDR2: SGHVS, FQNEAQ. The J segment lost 1 base and the V segment lost 7 bases, leaving 8 bases of the junction unmatched. Here the CDR3 DNA reads TGTGCCAGCACCCTGACAGGGAAGGGCACAGATACGCAGTATTTT. Protein: CASTLTGKGTDTQYF.

The V and J genes are TRBV9 and TRBJ1-5; D unclear. The CDR3 runs 13 residues. The V end was cut by 3 bases, the J end by 2 bases, with 6 bases between. CDR1 is SGDLS, CDR2 YYNGEE, per germline. CDR3 region: CASSDYGNQPQHF. The CDR3 region has the DNA TGTGCCAGCAGCGACTACGGCAATCAGCCCCAGCATTTT.

The V call is TRBV28, the J call TRBJ1-2, with a tentative D call TRBD1 (5 bases). CDR1 MDHEN and CDR2 SYDVKM come from the germline V gene. The CDR3 is 14 amino acids. V was pared by 7 bases and J by 6 bases, with 18 bases between. CDR3 region: CASTPLGGANGYTF. The CDR3, as DNA: TGTGCCAGCACTCCTCTGGGAGGGGCGAATGGCTACACCTTC.

The chain recombines TRBV4-1 with TRBJ1-1; no clear D. CDR1 and CDR2 (germline): MGHRA, YSYEKL. The CDR3 covers 16 residues. V was cut by 1 base and J by 0 bases, with 12 bases left in between. The CDR3 loop is CASSQVSYSLNTEAFF. As DNA, the CDR3 is TGCGCCAGCAGCCAAGTCTCGTACAGCTTGAACACTGAAGCTTTCTTT.

The rearrangement joins TRBV10-3 to TRBJ1-2; tentatively, D is TRBD1 (6 bases). This CDR3 has 13 amino acids. In germline, CDR1 is ENHRY, CDR2 SYGVKD. V was pared by 6 bases and J by 6 bases, with 14 bases between. The CDR3 spells CAISGGPNNGYTF. The DNA of the CDR3 is TGTGCCATCAGCGGGGGGCCGAACAATGGCTACACCTTC.

The J gene is TRBJ2-1, the V gene TRBV18; 10 bases agree with TRBD2. V shed 4 bases, J shed 3 bases, and the junction held 3 bases outside the gene matches. The CDR3 is 15 amino acids. The germline V gene encodes CDR1 KGHSH and CDR2 LQKENI. The CDR3 DNA reads as TGTGCCAGCTCACGGCTAGCGGGAGACTACAATGAGCAGTTCTTC. Encoded protein: CASSRLAGDYNEQFF.

This clone occurred a few times. This chain uses TRBV6-1 with TRBJ2-2; TRBD1 agrees at 9 bases. The CDR3 runs to 14 residues. V shed 6 bases and J 1 base; nucleotides not matched to a gene: 0. Germline CDR1 MNHNS, CDR2 SASEGT. CDR3 DNA sequence: TGTGCCAGCAGGGGACAGGGGAACACCGGGGAGCTGTTTTTT. Protein sequence: CASRGQGNTGELFF.

This rearrangement joins TRBV28 to TRBJ2-7, with a weak D call TRBD2 (5 bases). CDR1 is MDHEN, CDR2 SYDVKM, per germline. V gave up 10 bases and J gave up 2 bases, with 9 bases separating them. This CDR3 spans 11 amino acids. CDR3 loop: CATGNPYEQYF. The CDR3 DNA reads TGTGCCACCGGGAACCCCTACGAGCAGTACTTC.

The chain recombines TRBV7-6 with TRBJ2-2; 11 bases map to TRBD2. Germline CDR1 reads SGHVS; CDR2 reads FNYEAQ. The V gene end was trimmed by 1 base and the J gene end by 2 bases; junction bases not matched to a gene: 3. The CDR3 loop spans 17 amino acids. The CDR3 sequence is CASSLGTSGGNTGELFF. Here the CDR3 DNA reads TGTGCCAGCAGCTTAGGAACTAGCGGGGGTAACACCGGGGAGCTGTTTTTT.